The 24 T cell receptor beta chains in this list originate from one sample, sequenced in a study of identical twins. TCRdb fed the 5' RACE reads into MiXCR, producing one record per CDR3 protein. The sample has 640,000 or so distinct CDR3 sequences, around 6.1% seen once; the top ten hold 1.5% to 2%. Sequenced: naive T cells sorted from blood. Receptors originate from a man aged 18-30 years in good health.

CDR3 loop: CASSVGGVSTGELFF. The CDR3 coding sequence is TGCGCCAGCAGCGTAGGAGGGGTGAGCACCGGGGAGCTGTTTTTT. The rearrangement joins TRBV5-1 to TRBJ2-2, with D maybe TRBD2 (6 bases). The germline CDR1 and CDR2 sequences are SGHRS and YFSETQ. Trimming shortened V by 4 bases and J by 4 bases, and 14 bases separated the two germline ends. The CDR3 runs to 15 residues.

The chain has TRBV27 and TRBJ2-2; 10 bases agree with TRBD1. This CDR3 has 15 amino acids. V trimming: 6 bases; J trimming: 6 bases; junction bases outside the gene matches: 7. Germline V gene lookup returns CDR1 MNHEY and CDR2 SMNVEV (reference sequence). Here the CDR3 reads CASSPGQGYAGELFF. Written as DNA, the CDR3 is TGTGCCAGCAGCCCGGGACAGGGGTATGCCGGGGAGCTGTTTTTT.

This clonotype was recorded many times. The rearrangement joins TRBV6-1 to TRBJ2-7; D perhaps matches TRBD1 (5 bases). CDR3 length equals 14 residues. Germline loops: CDR1 MNHNS, CDR2 SASEGT. The V end lost 6 bases, the J end lost 0 bases, and 12 bases lay between the germline ends. The CDR3 loop is CASSAQENSYEQYF. As DNA, the CDR3 is TGTGCCAGCAGCGCACAGGAAAACTCCTACGAGCAGTACTTC.

Ten or more counts support this clonotype. The chain has TRBV7-6 and TRBJ1-4; the match to TRBD1 covers 8 bases. The ends lost 4 bases at V and 3 bases at J; junction bases unmatched: 4. This CDR3 contains 15 residues. CDR1 is SGHVS and CDR2 is FNYEAQ in the germline V gene. DNA for the CDR3: TGTGCCAGCAGCTCAGAACAGGGGGCTAATGAAAAACTGTTTTTT. Translation: CASSSEQGANEKLFF. The variable domain in full, completed from reference TRBV7-6 and TRBJ1-4, reads GAGVSQSPRYKVTKRGQDVALRCDPISGHVSLYWYRQALGQGPEFLTYFNYEAQQDKSGLPNDRFSAERPEGSISTLTIQRTEQRDSAMYRCASSSEQGANEKLFFGSGTQLSVL.

The rearrangement joins TRBV28 to TRBJ2-1, with D tentatively TRBD1 (5 bases). The CDR3 covers 16 residues. In germline, CDR1 is MDHEN, CDR2 SYDVKM. Trimming took off 2 bases at V and 6 bases at J, with 17 bases between the two ends. The CDR3 is CASSLKQGISVNEQFF. The CDR3 DNA reads as TGTGCCAGCAGTTTAAAGCAGGGAATTTCGGTCAATGAGCAGTTCTTC.

This clonotype was found many times. CDR3 nucleotides: TGCAGCGCCGGGGCCTGGGAGGGCCTTGGCTACACCTTC. Encoded protein: CSAGAWEGLGYTF. This chain uses TRBV29-1 with TRBJ1-2; possible D gene TRBD1, 5 bases. The CDR3 is made up of 13 amino acids. Per germline, CDR1 SQVTM and CDR2 ANQGSEA. The germline V and J ends were trimmed by 7 bases and 7 bases, with 19 bases remaining between them. The full variable domain, rest sourced from reference TRBV29-1 and TRBJ1-2, is SAVISQKPSRDICQRGTSLTIQCQVDSQVTMMFWYRQQPGQSLTLIATANQGSEATYESGFVIDKFPISRPNLTFSTLTVSNMSPEDSSIYLCSAGAWEGLGYTFGSGTRLTVV.

This clonotype has at least ten counts. This chain joins TRBV20-1 and TRBJ2-3; 8 bases agree with TRBD1. Germline lookup yields CDR1 DFQATT and CDR2 SNEGSKA (reference sequence). The J segment lost 0 bases and the V segment lost 2 bases, leaving 4 bases of the junction unmatched. The CDR3 loop spans 15 amino acids. The CDR3 DNA sequence: TGCAGTGCTAGACGGGGACAGGTTAGCACAGATACGCAGTATTTT. Its protein is CSARRGQVSTDTQYF.

This clonotype was seen a handful of times. The rearrangement links TRBV4-3 to TRBJ2-7; D gene ambiguous. Germline V lookup: CDR1 LGHNA, CDR2 YSLEER. This CDR3 has 16 residues. The V end was cut by 0 bases, the J end by 5 bases, with 17 bases between. The CDR3 is CASSQDGGPLVDEQYF. DNA for the CDR3: TGCGCCAGCAGCCAAGATGGTGGCCCACTCGTCGACGAGCAGTACTTC.

The J gene is TRBJ2-2, the V gene TRBV2; possibly TRBD2 for D (5 bases). The CDR3 runs to 14 residues. From germline, CDR1 is SNHLY and CDR2 FYNNEI. The V end was cut by 7 bases, the J end by 8 bases, with 17 bases between. CDR3 in amino acids: CASNGNPTGGELFF. The CDR3 DNA reads as TGTGCCAGCAACGGGAACCCAACTGGGGGGGAGCTGTTTTTT.

This clonotype was found many times. The J gene is TRBJ2-3, the V gene TRBV12-3 or TRBV12-4; no firm D call. Trimming left V 4 bases short and J 7 bases short, with 12 bases between. This CDR3 is built from 13 residues. CDR3 residues: CASSSRNDNTQYF. In nucleotides, the CDR3 is TGTGCCAGCAGTTCACGAAACGACAATACGCAGTATTTT.

Ten or more counts support this clonotype. J is TRBJ2-7 and V is TRBV5-1; no clear D. Trimming left V 4 bases short and J 2 bases short, with 13 bases between. The germline V gene encodes CDR1 SGHRS and CDR2 YFSETQ. The CDR3 is made up of 14 amino acids. The CDR3 nucleotides read TGCGCCAGCAGCCCGGATGTGGCCACCTACGAGCAGTACTTC. Translating gives CASSPDVATYEQYF.

This clonotype was counted a few times. The chain is built from TRBV20-1 and TRBJ2-1; D remains ambiguous. The germline V and J ends were trimmed by 4 bases and 1 base, with 8 bases remaining between them. The CDR3 has 13 residues. CDR1 DFQATT and CDR2 SNEGSKA come from the germline V gene (reference sequence). Written as DNA, the CDR3 is TGCAGTGCTACGACCCCTTCCTACAATGAGCAGTTCTTC. Protein sequence: CSATTPSYNEQFF.

This clonotype was counted at least ten times. The rearrangement uses TRBV29-1 and TRBJ2-1; 7 bases are shared with TRBD2. This CDR3 is 14 amino acids long. Per germline, CDR1 SQVTM and CDR2 ANQGSEA. V shed 8 bases and J 8 bases; nucleotides not matched to a gene: 15. CDR3 loop: CSHIPSGKVHEQFF. CDR3 bases: TGCAGCCATATCCCCAGCGGGAAGGTCCATGAGCAGTTCTTC.

This clonotype was seen only a few times. This chain uses TRBV6-5 with TRBJ2-5; TRBD2 is a possible D gene (6 bases). Germline CDR1 MNHEY, CDR2 SVGAGI. The CDR3 is 16 amino acids. V lost 2 bases and J lost 5, with 18 bases in between. CDR3 sequence reads: CASSYVSREVGETQYF. The CDR3 DNA is TGTGCCAGCAGTTACGTCTCGAGGGAGGTGGGGGAGACCCAGTACTTC.

This clonotype was observed at least ten times. This chain uses TRBV5-1 with TRBJ2-2, with D uncertain. Germline V gene sequence: CDR1 SGHRS, CDR2 YFSETQ. The CDR3 consists of 14 residues. V lost 2 bases and J lost 5, with 10 bases in between. CDR3 DNA: TGCGCCAGCAGCTTCGCCCCCCCAACCGGGGAGCTGTTTTTT. Protein product: CASSFAPPTGELFF. Together with reference TRBV5-1 and TRBJ2-2, the CDR3 gives the full variable domain: KAGVTQTPRYLIKTRGQQVTLSCSPISGHRSVSWYQQTPGQGLQFLFEYFSETQRNKGNFPGRFSGRQFSNSRSEMNVSTLELGDSALYLCASSFAPPTGELFFGEGSRLTVL.

In this sample, this clonotype turned up a few times. This chain connects TRBV9 to TRBJ2-5; maybe TRBD1 (8 bases). Trimming shortened V by 5 bases and J by 4 bases, and 18 bases separated the two germline ends. The CDR3 is made up of 15 amino acids. CDR1 is SGDLS and CDR2 is YYNGEE in the germline V gene. The CDR3 region has the DNA TGTGCCAGCAGTACCGGGGGGACAGGAGCAGAGACCCAGTACTTC. It specifies CASSTGGTGAETQYF. Drawing the rest from reference TRBV9 and TRBJ2-5, the complete variable domain is DSGVTQTPKHLITATGQRVTLRCSPRSGDLSVYWYQQSLDQGLQFLIQYYNGEERAKGNILERFSAQQFPDLHSELNLSSLELGDSALYFCASSTGGTGAETQYFGPGTRLLVL.

This clonotype occurred many times. The chain is built from TRBV7-8 and TRBJ2-1; 13 bases are shared with TRBD2. This CDR3 spans 18 amino acids. With V trimmed by 2 bases and J by 5 bases, 9 bases remained unmatched. From germline, CDR1 is SGHVS and CDR2 FQNEAQ. The CDR3 nucleotides read TGTGCCAGCAGCTTAAGGACTAGCGGGAGAGGGACAAACAATGAGCAGTTCTTC. Translating it yields CASSLRTSGRGTNNEQFF.

At least ten counts were recorded for this clonotype. V and J are TRBV14 and TRBJ1-5; tentatively, D is TRBD1 (5 bases). Germline CDR1 is SGHDN and CDR2 is FVKESK. V lost 7 bases and J 6 bases, leaving 13 bases between the germline ends. The CDR3 runs 13 residues. In DNA form, the CDR3 reads TGTGCCAGCAACCAGGGTGTAGGTCAGCCCCAGCATTTT. Amino acid sequence: CASNQGVGQPQHF.

This clonotype was counted a few times. The DNA for the CDR3 is TGTGCCAGCAGCGCGTGGGAGGACCGTGGGGCCATTCAGTACTTC. Protein product: CASSAWEDRGAIQYF. The chain uses TRBV7-9 and TRBJ2-4; D possibly corresponds to TRBD2 (6 bases). The germline V gene encodes CDR1 SEHNR and CDR2 FQNEAQ (reference sequence). The CDR3 loop spans 15 amino acids. V dropped 5 bases and J dropped 9 bases, with 20 bases sitting between them.

In its sample, this clonotype was seen a few times. The chain recombines TRBV18 with TRBJ1-1; D perhaps matches TRBD1 (5 bases). CDR3 size: 14 residues. Trimming shortened V by 1 base and J by 6 bases, and 12 bases separated the two germline ends. The germline gives CDR1 KGHSH, CDR2 LQKENI. CDR3 sequence: CASSPLVSGAEAFF. In DNA form, the CDR3 reads TGTGCCAGCTCACCACTGGTATCGGGGGCTGAAGCTTTCTTT.

The J gene is TRBJ2-7, the V gene TRBV29-1; D ambiguous. The length of the CDR3 is 13 residues. The germline gives CDR1 SQVTM, CDR2 ANQGSEA. Trimming removed 0 bases at V and 3 bases at J, with 9 bases between. The CDR3 DNA sequence: TGCAGCGTTGAAGATCGACCGAACTACGAGCAGTACTTC. Protein sequence: CSVEDRPNYEQYF.

This clonotype was counted ten times or more. CDR3 protein: CSARVEGAYNEQFF. The CDR3 DNA sequence: TGCAGTGCTAGAGTTGAAGGGGCATACAATGAGCAGTTCTTC. The chain is built from TRBV20-1 and TRBJ2-1; TRBD1 is a possible D gene (5 bases). This CDR3 spans 14 amino acids. Looked up from germline, CDR1 is DFQATT and CDR2 is SNEGSKA (reference sequence). V lost 1 base to trimming and J lost 4 bases, with 11 bases between them.

This clonotype has ten or more counts. V is TRBV11-3 and J is TRBJ2-1; 9 bases agree with TRBD1. Germline CDR1 and CDR2: SGHNT and YENEEA. CDR3 size: 16 residues. Unmatched junction bases numbered 13, after V lost 0 bases and J lost 13 bases. Here the CDR3 DNA reads TGTGCCAGCAGCTTAGAGTTGGGACAGGGTTTAATGATCCAGTTCTTC. This translates into CASSLELGQGLMIQFF. The full variable domain, its missing parts supplied by reference TRBV11-3 and TRBJ2-1, is EAGVVQSPRYKIIEKKQPVAFWCNPISGHNTLYWYLQNLGQGPELLIRYENEEAVDDSQLPKDRFSAERLKGVDSTLKIQPAELGDSAVYLCASSLELGQGLMIQFFGPGTRLTVL.

The table lists this clonotype with many counts. The V and J genes are TRBV6-2 or TRBV6-3 and TRBJ1-2; D not certain. The CDR3 spans 15 residues. In germline, CDR1 is MNHEY, CDR2 SVGEGT. V was cut by 2 bases and J by 5 bases, with 15 bases left in between. CDR3 sequence reads: CASSYPRAGEYGYTF. The CDR3 DNA sequence: TGTGCCAGCAGTTACCCGAGGGCAGGCGAATATGGCTACACCTTC.